This TCR beta chain was recorded in a study of T cells expressing NK-cell markers. TCRdb reprocessed the 5' RACE reads and reports one entry per CDR3 protein, with no DNA. This table holds about 300,000 distinct CDR3 sequences. Germline-derived CDR1 and CDR2 are SGHRS and YFSETQ. The CDR3 has 14 amino acids. V is TRBV5-1 and J is TRBJ1-1; the TCRdb call, TRBD1, lacks DNA for checking. The sample comprised blood T cells: a sorted CD56 or NKG2C T cell subset, CD4+ or CD8+ T cells, or bulk PBMC T cells (not recorded which). The source of this sequence is a woman aged 18-69 years in good health. CDR3 in amino acids: CASSTSGANTEAFF.